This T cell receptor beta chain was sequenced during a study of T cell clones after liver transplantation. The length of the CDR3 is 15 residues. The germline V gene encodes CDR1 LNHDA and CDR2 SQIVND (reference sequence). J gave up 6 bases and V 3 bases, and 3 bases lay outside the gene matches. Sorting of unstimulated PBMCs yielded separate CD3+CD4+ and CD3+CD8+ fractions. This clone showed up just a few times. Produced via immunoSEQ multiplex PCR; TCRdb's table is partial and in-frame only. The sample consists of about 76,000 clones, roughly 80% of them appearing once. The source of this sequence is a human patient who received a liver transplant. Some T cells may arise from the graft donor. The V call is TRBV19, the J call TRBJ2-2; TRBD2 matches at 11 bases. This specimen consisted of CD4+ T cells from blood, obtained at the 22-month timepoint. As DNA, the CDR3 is TGTGCCAGTAGTATGGGTAGCGGGAGGGCCGGGGAGCTGTTTTTT. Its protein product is CASSMGSGRAGELFF.